This T cell receptor (beta chain) was sequenced during a study of long-term antiretroviral therapy in people with HIV. General study points: Post-ART samples showed increased diversity that remained below transplant donor control levels.

The CDR3 covers 18 residues. Trimming left V 1 base short and J 0 bases short, with 13 bases between. Germline values: CDR1 SEHNR, CDR2 FQNEAQ (reference sequence). In this sample, this clone turned up a few times. The antigen is unknown. A v3.0 immunoSEQ assay was performed at survey level. Clones were read by immunoSEQ multiplex PCR, and TCRdb kept only the in-frame ones, dropping some. The data show some 25,000 clones, with approximately 82% seen just once and approximately 4.8% held by the top ten. This chain joins TRBV7-9 and TRBJ1-6, with D perhaps matching TRBD1 (5 bases). The source is a man aged 18 to 29 with HIV. The material sequenced was unsorted PBMCs, taken 3 years after starting antiretroviral therapy. The CDR3 here is CASSLGRQQYSYNSPLHF. In DNA, the CDR3 is TGTGCCAGCAGCTTAGGGAGACAGCAATACTCCTATAATTCACCCCTCCACTTT.